These 25 T cell receptor beta chains share one sample of origin, sequenced in a study of regulatory T cells in long-lasting Graves disease (TCRdb year 2021). The method behind the library was multiplex PCR. The run used an Illumina HiSeq 4000. iRepertoire HTBI primers and Arm-PCR amplification of CDR3 regions were used to construct TCR beta libraries. Using fastp at Q25 and MiXCR, TCRdb reprocessed the public reads and kept productive beta chains. Records with the same CDR3 protein are collapsed into one entry carrying the most frequent genes and DNA. This sample has over 500,000 distinct CDR3 sequences in its table, and about 16% of those were observed once. Of the sample, approximately 12% is held by the ten largest clones. The time point label of this sample denotes: newly diagnosed GD, antithyroid drugs for less than 3 months. For both TCR sequencing and RNA sequencing, RNA was extracted from PBMCs in TRIzol.

A further study also used this sample, focusing on T cells in Graves' hyperthyroidism and ophthalmopathy.

Sequences were derived from peripheral blood mononuclear cells (PBMCs), sampled at new diagnosis, from a patient treated with antithyroid drugs. The receptors originated from a man aged 18 to 30 with Graves disease. Donor details come from another sample of the same person, matched by shared clones.

This clonotype was counted ten times or more. This chain joins TRBV6-1 and TRBJ2-5; a possible D gene is TRBD1 (6 bases). The CDR3 extends over 15 amino acids. In germline, CDR1 is MNHNS, CDR2 SASEGT. V lost 4 bases and J 5 bases, leaving 17 bases between the germline ends. The CDR3 coding sequence is TGTGCCAGCAGTGGCCGAAACAGGGTACAGGAGACCCAGTACTTC. Translating it yields CASSGRNRVQETQYF.

There are many counts of this clonotype. This chain links TRBV7-9 with TRBJ1-4, with D perhaps TRBD1 (6 bases). CDR1 is SEHNR, CDR2 FQNEAQ, per germline (reference sequence). Trimming took 0 bases from V and 7 from J, leaving 9 bases between them. The CDR3 covers 14 residues. For the CDR3, the DNA is TGTGCCAGCAGCTTAGCAGGGGGAGGTGAAAAACTGTTTTTT. It codes for CASSLAGGGEKLFF.

This clonotype was recorded once. This may be a read error, as it is one base from a much larger clone. The rearrangement joins TRBV19 to TRBJ2-1; D may match TRBD1 or TRBD2 (5 bases each). CDR3 length: 15 residues. V was trimmed by 5 bases and J by 2 bases, leaving 13 bases between them. Germline V gene sequence: CDR1 LNHDA, CDR2 SQIVND (reference sequence). The CDR3 reads CASSATRGAYNEQFF. CDR3 bases: TGTGCCAGTAGTGCCACTAGGGGAGCCTACAATGAGCAGTTCTTC.

This clonotype was found many times. This chain connects TRBV2 to TRBJ2-4; no firm D call. The germline V and J ends were trimmed by 2 bases and 9 bases, with 11 bases remaining between them. The germline CDR1 and CDR2 sequences are SNHLY and FYNNEI. There are 13 residues in the CDR3. The CDR3 nucleotides are TGTGCCAGCAGTGAAATGGAATCAGCCATTCAGTACTTC. Protein sequence: CASSEMESAIQYF.

The chain recombines TRBV12-3 or TRBV12-4 with TRBJ2-7, with 7 bases that match TRBD2. Trimming at V came to 1 base and at J to 3 bases, leaving 3 bases not matched to a gene. The CDR3 totals 14 residues. This CDR3 is CASSLDQRGYEQYF. The CDR3 coding sequence is TGTGCCAGCAGTTTAGACCAGCGGGGCTACGAGCAGTACTTC.

This clonotype appeared many times. The genes are TRBV11-2 and TRBJ1-1; tentative D call: TRBD1 (5 bases). Germline assignment: CDR1 SGHAT and CDR2 FQNNGV. CDR3 size: 13 residues. Trimming stripped 5 bases from V and 2 bases from J, with 9 bases between. For the CDR3, the DNA is TGTGCCAGCAGCGTCAGGGTTAACACTGAAGCTTTCTTT. Translated: CASSVRVNTEAFF.

This clonotype was seen once. This chain uses TRBV5-1 with TRBJ1-2; 7 nucleotides line up with TRBD1. Trimming at V came to 3 bases and at J to 4 bases, leaving 12 bases not matched to a gene. The germline gives CDR1 SGHRS, CDR2 YFSETQ. The CDR3 covers 16 residues. The CDR3 reads CASSSGGMGQFYGYTF. CDR3 in DNA: TGCGCCAGCAGCTCTGGGGGGATGGGACAGTTCTATGGCTACACCTTC.

In its sample, this clonotype was seen many times. The V and J genes are TRBV28 and TRBJ1-5, with D maybe TRBD1 (5 bases). Trimming removed 2 bases from V and 5 bases from J, with 7 bases in between. Germline V gives CDR1 MDHEN, CDR2 SYDVKM. CDR3 length: 13 amino acids. The CDR3 DNA reads as TGTGCCAGCAGTTTACGGGGGGATCAGCCCCAGCATTTT. Protein product: CASSLRGDQPQHF.

This clonotype has just a few counts. The rearrangement uses TRBV10-3 and TRBJ2-7, with D possibly being TRBD2 (5 bases). The length of the CDR3 is 13 residues. The germline V gene encodes CDR1 ENHRY and CDR2 SYGVKD. Between the trimmed V and J ends, which lost 5 bases and 0 bases, there was a span of 8 bases. CDR3 region: CAISRTASYEQYF. The CDR3 region has the DNA TGTGCCATCAGTCGGACTGCCTCCTACGAGCAGTACTTC.

This clonotype was recorded many times. A junction boundary mismatches the germline segment, possibly from a read error. This sequence joins TRBV5-1 and TRBJ2-7; 7 bases fit TRBD2. This CDR3 has 15 residues. Per germline, CDR1 SGHRS and CDR2 YFSETQ. CDR3 bases: TGTGCCAGCAGCGCCAGAGGCGGGAGCTCCTACGAGCAGTACTTC. Amino acid sequence: CASSARGGSSYEQYF.

This clonotype was recorded at least ten times. The chain couples TRBV12-3 or TRBV12-4 to TRBJ1-5; D is ambiguous. Deletions cut 0 bases from V and 7 bases from J, with 10 bases between. The CDR3 consists of 14 residues. The CDR3 spells CASSLAGRFQPQHF. The DNA of the CDR3 is TGTGCCAGCAGTTTAGCAGGGAGGTTCCAGCCCCAGCATTTT.

This clonotype was recorded at least ten times. V gene TRBV7-9 combines with J gene TRBJ2-7, with 10 nucleotides matching TRBD1. The length of the CDR3 is 16 residues. With 6 bases clipped from V and 6 bases from J, the junction kept 14 bases outside the gene matches. Per the germline V gene, CDR1 is SEHNR and CDR2 is FQNEAQ (reference sequence). The CDR3 here is CASSQSRTGGWLEQYF. In DNA form, the CDR3 reads TGTGCCAGCAGTCAGAGCAGGACAGGGGGTTGGCTCGAGCAGTACTTC.

This clonotype appeared a few times. This rearrangement joins TRBV6-2 or TRBV6-3 to TRBJ1-5; D is undetermined. Germline CDR1 MNHEY, CDR2 SVGEGT. Trimming shortened V by 5 bases and J by 9 bases, and 20 bases separated the two germline ends. The CDR3 extends over 15 amino acids. CDR3: CASSEARMGARPQHF. The CDR3, as DNA: TGTGCCAGCAGTGAAGCGAGGATGGGAGCGAGGCCCCAGCATTTT.

This clonotype was seen at least ten times. V usage is TRBV27 and J usage is TRBJ1-1; 7 positions match TRBD1. The CDR3 runs 16 residues. Germline V gives CDR1 MNHEY, CDR2 SMNVEV (reference sequence). The junction had 12 bases not matched to a gene; V was cut back by 5 bases and J by 3 bases. The CDR3 sequence is CASSIHPTGMHTEAFF. CDR3 DNA: TGTGCCAGCAGTATCCACCCGACAGGGATGCACACTGAAGCTTTCTTT.

The rearrangement uses TRBV20-1 and TRBJ1-1, with D perhaps matching TRBD1 (5 bases). V lost 1 base and J lost 1, with 7 bases in between. This CDR3 has 13 residues. CDR1 is DFQATT, CDR2 SNEGSKA, per germline (reference sequence). The CDR3 sequence is CSARVGANTEAFF. DNA for the CDR3: TGCAGTGCTAGAGTTGGGGCGAACACTGAAGCTTTCTTT.

This chain links TRBV28 with TRBJ1-1; D uncertain. Germline CDR1 reads MDHEN; CDR2 reads SYDVKM. This CDR3 has 16 residues. The V gene lost 6 bases and the J gene lost 0 bases, with 17 bases spanning the gap. CDR3 residues: CASSRPKGNLNTEAFF. The CDR3 DNA reads as TGTGCCAGCAGCCGACCAAAGGGAAACCTGAACACTGAAGCTTTCTTT.

This clonotype was seen more than once but under ten times. The chain is built from TRBV27 and TRBJ2-1; the match to TRBD1 covers 7 bases. The germline CDR1 and CDR2 sequences are MNHEY and SMNVEV (reference sequence). The CDR3 covers 16 residues. J was trimmed by 5 bases and V by 5 bases; bases with no gene match: 12. The CDR3 region has the DNA TGTGCCAGCAGTCAACAGACAGGGACATGGCACAATGAGCAGTTCTTC. The encoded protein is CASSQQTGTWHNEQFF.

This clonotype has at least ten counts. The rearrangement joins TRBV11-3 to TRBJ2-7; 8 bases map to TRBD2. CDR1 and CDR2 (germline): SGHNT, YENEEA. CDR3 length: 14 amino acids. Trimming cost V 0 bases and J 5 bases; bases outside gene matches: 3. The CDR3 region has the DNA TGTGCCAGCAGCTTAGATGGACTAGCTCACGAGCAGTACTTC. Translated, it gives CASSLDGLAHEQYF. Drawing the rest from reference TRBV11-3 and TRBJ2-7, the complete variable domain is EAGVVQSPRYKIIEKKQPVAFWCNPISGHNTLYWYLQNLGQGPELLIRYENEEAVDDSQLPKDRFSAERLKGVDSTLKIQPAELGDSAVYLCASSLDGLAHEQYFGPGTRLTVT.

The chain carries TRBV11-2 and TRBJ1-6; perhaps TRBD1 as D (5 bases). Trimming shortened V by 5 bases and J by 4 bases, and 15 bases separated the two germline ends. The CDR3 has 16 residues. Per the germline V gene, CDR1 is SGHAT and CDR2 is FQNNGV. The chain's CDR3 is CASSDWLGQYNSPLHF. The CDR3 coding sequence is TGTGCCAGCAGCGACTGGTTGGGGCAATATAATTCACCCCTCCACTTT.

In this sample, this clonotype turned up many times. The CDR3 sequence is CASSQGPAMTEYNTEAFF. As DNA, the CDR3 is TGTGCCAGCAGCCAAGGGCCCGCTATGACAGAATATAACACTGAAGCTTTCTTT. The gene calls are TRBV3-1 and TRBJ1-1, with TRBD1 as a possible D gene (5 bases). The germline V gene encodes CDR1 LGHDT and CDR2 YNNKEL (reference sequence). Trimming shortened V by 1 base and J by 2 bases, and 20 bases separated the two germline ends. The CDR3 runs to 18 residues.

This clonotype was counted many times. The chain has TRBV9 and TRBJ2-3; weak D call: TRBD2 (5 bases). CDR1 and CDR2 (germline): SGDLS, YYNGEE. Trimming stripped 3 bases from V and 0 bases from J, with 14 bases between. This CDR3 spans 16 amino acids. CDR3 nucleotides: TGTGCCAGCAGCGCTAGCTGGGCCCGTAGCACAGATACGCAGTATTTT. Its protein is CASSASWARSTDTQYF. Full variable domain (remainder filled in from reference TRBV9 and TRBJ2-3): DSGVTQTPKHLITATGQRVTLRCSPRSGDLSVYWYQQSLDQGLQFLIQYYNGEERAKGNILERFSAQQFPDLHSELNLSSLELGDSALYFCASSASWARSTDTQYFGPGTRLTVL.

This clonotype showed up just a few times. The chain is built from TRBV30 and TRBJ1-6; D not resolved. This CDR3 region has 13 residues. Deletions cut 4 bases from V and 7 bases from J, with 11 bases between. The germline gives CDR1 GTSNPN, CDR2 SVGIG (reference sequence). The CDR3 DNA reads TGTGCCTGGACAGAGGACGGAAATTCACCCCTCCACTTT. Translation gives CAWTEDGNSPLHF.

The V and J genes are TRBV28 and TRBJ2-2, with TRBD2 matching over 12 bases. V shed 4 bases and J 4 bases; nucleotides not matched to a gene: 7. This CDR3 spans 17 amino acids. Germline-derived CDR1 and CDR2 are MDHEN and SYDVKM. In DNA, the CDR3 is TGTGCCAGCAGTTCAAGACTAGCGGGAGTTGGCACCGGGGAGCTGTTTTTT. It translates to CASSSRLAGVGTGELFF.

This clonotype was detected a few times. This sequence joins TRBV20-1 and TRBJ1-4, with 10 nucleotides matching TRBD1. The CDR3 runs to 13 residues. V gave up 4 bases and J gave up 7 bases; unmatched junction bases: 3. CDR1 is DFQATT, CDR2 SNEGSKA, per germline (reference sequence). The CDR3 loop is CSATTGGIEKLFF. CDR3 DNA: TGCAGTGCTACGACAGGGGGCATTGAAAAACTGTTTTTT.

This clonotype was seen a handful of times. V is TRBV2 and J is TRBJ2-7, with D possibly being TRBD1 or TRBD2 (5 bases each). Germline CDR1 is SNHLY and CDR2 is FYNNEI. Trimming took off 7 bases at V and 0 bases at J, with 16 bases between the two ends. The length of the CDR3 is 15 residues. CDR3 bases: TGTGCCAGCACCCCGGGACGCATAAGCTCCTACGAGCAGTACTTC. Translating gives CASTPGRISSYEQYF.